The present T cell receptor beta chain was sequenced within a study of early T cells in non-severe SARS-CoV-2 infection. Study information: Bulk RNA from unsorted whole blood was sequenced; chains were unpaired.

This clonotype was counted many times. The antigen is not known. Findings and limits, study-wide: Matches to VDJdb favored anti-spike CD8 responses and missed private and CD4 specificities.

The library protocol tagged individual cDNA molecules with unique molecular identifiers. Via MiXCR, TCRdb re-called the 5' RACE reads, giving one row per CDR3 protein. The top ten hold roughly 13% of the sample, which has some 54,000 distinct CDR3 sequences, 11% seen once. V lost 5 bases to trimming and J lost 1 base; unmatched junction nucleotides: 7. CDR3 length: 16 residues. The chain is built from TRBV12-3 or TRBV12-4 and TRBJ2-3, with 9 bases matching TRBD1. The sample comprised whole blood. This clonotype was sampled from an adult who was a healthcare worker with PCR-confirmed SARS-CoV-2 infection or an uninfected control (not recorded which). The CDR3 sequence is CASSAQRTGGTDTQYF. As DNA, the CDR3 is TGTGCCAGCAGTGCCCAGAGGACAGGGGGCACAGATACGCAGTATTTT.